These 10 T cell receptor beta chains originate from one sample sequenced in a study of cytomegalovirus exposure and HLA in healthy donors. Assay used: immunoSEQ multiplex PCR; TCRdb lists only in-frame clones, some missing. Of around 300,000 clones listed, around 87% are singletons. Sequenced sample: PBMCs. The receptors shown here come from a woman in her twenties or thirties in good health and CMV-seropositive.

The chain carries TRBV6-5 and TRBJ2-2, with D maybe TRBD2 (5 bases). Between the trimmed V and J ends, which lost 1 base and 2 bases, there was a span of 8 bases. This CDR3 has 15 amino acids. Per the germline V gene, CDR1 is MNHEY and CDR2 is SVGAGI. This CDR3 is CASSYYGVNTGELFF. DNA of the CDR3: TGTGCCAGCAGTTACTACGGGGTAAACACCGGGGAGCTGTTTTTT.

The chain carries TRBV11-2 and TRBJ2-1, with D tentatively TRBD2 (6 bases). Germline V gene lookup returns CDR1 SGHAT and CDR2 FQNNGV. This CDR3 region has 15 residues. V was trimmed by 4 bases and J by 6 bases, leaving 16 bases between them. The CDR3 region has the DNA TGTGCCAGCAGCTCCAGACTAGGAAGCCGCAATGAGCAGTTCTTC. As protein: CASSSRLGSRNEQFF.

The CDR3 region is CASSLALGGYYEQYF. CDR3 in DNA: TGCGCCAGCAGCTTGGCCCTAGGTGGCTACTACGAGCAGTACTTC. The chain links TRBV5-1 to TRBJ2-7; no firm D call. Trimming stripped 0 bases from V and 3 bases from J, with 13 bases between. Per the germline V gene, CDR1 is SGHRS and CDR2 is YFSETQ. CDR3 length: 15 amino acids. Full variable domain (remainder filled in from reference TRBV5-1 and TRBJ2-7): KAGVTQTPRYLIKTRGQQVTLSCSPISGHRSVSWYQQTPGQGLQFLFEYFSETQRNKGNFPGRFSGRQFSNSRSEMNVSTLELGDSALYLCASSLALGGYYEQYFGPGTRLTVT.

The genes are TRBV28 and TRBJ2-7, with no clear D. Trimming took 4 bases from V and 3 from J, leaving 13 bases between them. CDR1 is MDHEN, CDR2 SYDVKM, per germline. The CDR3 length is 14 residues. The CDR3 protein is CASSWAVDHYEQYF. CDR3 DNA: TGTGCCAGCAGTTGGGCGGTAGATCACTACGAGCAGTACTTC.

A single count supports this clone. The V call is TRBV4-1, the J call TRBJ1-1; 8 nucleotides match TRBD1. Trimming took 1 base from V and 3 from J; bases not matched to a gene: 10. Germline V gene data show CDR1 as MGHRA and CDR2 as YSYEKL. This CDR3 comprises 17 residues. The DNA for the CDR3 is TGCGCCAGCAGCCAAGTCTTAGGACAGGGTAAAGACACTGAAGCTTTCTTT. Translating it yields CASSQVLGQGKDTEAFF.

This clone was seen only once. The identical CDR3 is also encoded by other nucleotide sequences in the sample. V usage is TRBV30 and J usage is TRBJ1-3; TRBD1 might be the D (6 bases). CDR1 and CDR2 from the germline V gene are GTSNPN and SVGIG (reference sequence). V lost 0 bases, J lost 4 bases, and 10 bases lay in between. The CDR3 consists of 14 residues. This CDR3 is CAWSVGGSGNTIYF. The CDR3 DNA reads as TGTGCCTGGAGTGTAGGGGGATCGGGAAACACCATATATTTT. Based on the CDR3 plus reference TRBV30 and TRBJ1-3, the full variable domain is SQTIHQWPATLVQPVGSPLSLECTVEGTSNPNLYWYRQAAGRGLQLLFYSVGIGQISSEVPQNLSASRPQDRQFILSSKKLLLSDSGFYLCAWSVGGSGNTIYFGEGSWLTVV.

The rearrangement joins TRBV5-4 to TRBJ2-1, with 7 bases fitting TRBD2. The CDR3 covers 15 residues. Germline CDR1 reads SGHNT; CDR2 reads YYREEE (reference sequence). The trim removed 4 bases at V and 6 bases at J, leaving 10 bases unmatched. CDR3 residues: CASSRTSDKPNEQFF. The DNA for the CDR3 is TGTGCCAGCAGCCGAACTAGCGATAAACCCAATGAGCAGTTCTTC.

Concerning this clone: This sample includes further DNA sequences coding for the same CDR3. The chain joins TRBV11-2 to TRBJ2-7, with 7 nucleotides matching TRBD1. The CDR3 contains 14 residues. V was pared by 6 bases and J by 2 bases, with 7 bases of the junction left unmatched. Germline V gene lookup returns CDR1 SGHAT and CDR2 FQNNGV. The CDR3 DNA follows: TGTGCCAGCAGTTTGGGGCAGGGGGCCTACGAGCAGTACTTC. The encoded protein is CASSLGQGAYEQYF.

This chain links TRBV27 with TRBJ2-1, with TRBD2 identical over 9 bases. The CDR3 has 15 residues. Germline CDR1 is MNHEY and CDR2 is SMNVEV (reference sequence). Trimming took 5 bases from V and 5 from J; bases not matched to a gene: 7. CDR3 protein: CASSTQREVNNEQFF. The CDR3 region has the DNA TGTGCCAGCAGTACCCAGCGGGAGGTCAACAATGAGCAGTTCTTC.

The count of this clone is one. This chain connects TRBV6-4 to TRBJ2-7, with unresolved D. With 4 bases removed from V and 4 bases from J, the gap between germline ends came to 5 bases. The CDR3 has 11 amino acids. Germline CDR1 is MRHNA and CDR2 is SNTAGT. CDR3 amino acids: CASSVGYEQYF. In DNA form, the CDR3 reads TGTGCCAGCAGTGTTGGGTACGAGCAGTACTTC.